This is a list of T cell receptor beta chains from one sample in a study of regulatory T cells in long-lasting Graves disease. TCRdb analysed the multiplex PCR reads with MiXCR anew, one entry per CDR3 protein. This sample yields over 300,000 distinct CDR3 sequences, of which around a sixth are seen a single time; about 20% belongs to the top ten. The material sequenced was peripheral blood mononuclear cells (PBMCs), taken at new diagnosis, from a patient treated with antithyroid drugs. All receptors derive from a female donor with Graves disease. CDR3s include the opening cysteine and the closing phenylalanine or tryptophan. The D gene is left open where the match is weak. A clone size is listed for some rows: how often the clone was seen (once, few, many), or a class if it is expanded.

v_gene: TRBV18; abundance: many; d_gene: NA; j_gene: TRBJ1-5; CDR3nt: TGTGCCAGCTCACCACAGGAGGATCAGCCCCAGCATTTT; CDR3aa: CASSPQEDQPQHF
v_gene: TRBV7-8; abundance: many; d_gene: NA; j_gene: TRBJ1-2; CDR3nt: TGTGCCAGCAGCCCAAGGGGCCTCTCTAACTATGGCTACACCTTC; CDR3aa: CASSPRGLSNYGYTF
v_gene: TRBV9; abundance: few; d_gene: TRBD1; j_gene: TRBJ1-1; CDR3nt: TGTGCCAGCAGCGAGGACAGGGCGGACACTGAAGCTTTCTTT; CDR3aa: CASSEDRADTEAFF
v_gene: TRBV30; abundance: NA; d_gene: NA; j_gene: TRBJ2-7; CDR3nt: TGTGCCTGGAGTCCCCGGGGATCCTACGAGCAGTACTTC; CDR3aa: CAWSPRGSYEQYF
v_gene: TRBV6-1; abundance: many; d_gene: NA; j_gene: TRBJ1-1; CDR3nt: TGTGCCAGCAGCGCCGGACGGGGGGGCCCTGGGTCTGAAGCTTTCTTT; CDR3aa: CASSAGRGGPGSEAFF
v_gene: TRBV7-2; abundance: few; d_gene: NA; j_gene: TRBJ1-5; CDR3nt: TGTGCCAGCTCCCCATTCCAGGGGAGGTTCAATCAGCCCCGGCATTTT; CDR3aa: CASSPFQGRFNQPRHF
v_gene: TRBV12-3/TRBV12-4; abundance: many; d_gene: NA; j_gene: TRBJ2-3; CDR3nt: TGTGCCAGCAGTTTAGCCACCCCGGAGGATACGCAGTATTTT; CDR3aa: CASSLATPEDTQYF
v_gene: TRBV6-2/TRBV6-3; abundance: many; d_gene: TRBD2; j_gene: TRBJ2-3; CDR3nt: TGTGCCAGCAGTCTAGCGGGGGTTGATACGCAGTATTTT; CDR3aa: CASSLAGVDTQYF
v_gene: TRBV11-2; abundance: NA; d_gene: NA; j_gene: TRBJ2-2; CDR3nt: TGTGCCAGCAGCCACCAGGGATCGAACACCGGGGAGCTGTTTTTT; CDR3aa: CASSHQGSNTGELFF
v_gene: TRBV7-9; abundance: few; d_gene: NA; j_gene: TRBJ2-1; CDR3nt: TGTGCCAGCAGCTTAAATCGCTGGAGCTCCTACAATGAGCAGCTCTTC; CDR3aa: CASSLNRWSSYNEQLF
v_gene: TRBV7-9; abundance: few; d_gene: NA; j_gene: TRBJ1-1; CDR3nt: TGTGCCAGCAGCTACGTAGGGAACACTGAAGCTTTCTTT; CDR3aa: CASSYVGNTEAFF
v_gene: TRBV3-1; abundance: once; d_gene: NA; j_gene: TRBJ2-7; CDR3nt: TGTGCCAGCAGCCAGGAGAGAGCGGGTATACCCTACGAGCAGTACTTC; CDR3aa: CASSQERAGIPYEQYF
v_gene: TRBV20-1; abundance: many; d_gene: NA; j_gene: TRBJ2-1; CDR3nt: TGCAGTGCTAAGGTCGGAGGAAGCTCCTACAATGAGCAGTTCTTC; CDR3aa: CSAKVGGSSYNEQFF
v_gene: TRBV20-1; abundance: NA; d_gene: TRBD1; j_gene: TRBJ1-5; CDR3nt: TGCAGTGCCCCTGGGACAGTGATCAATCAGCCCCAGCATTTT; CDR3aa: CSAPGTVINQPQHF
v_gene: TRBV5-5; abundance: many; d_gene: NA; j_gene: TRBJ2-1; CDR3nt: TGTGCCAGCAGCCGGGGCAGAAGCTCCTACAATGAGCAGTTCTTC; CDR3aa: CASSRGRSSYNEQFF
v_gene: TRBV7-2; abundance: NA; d_gene: TRBD2; j_gene: TRBJ2-4; CDR3nt: TGTGCCAGCAGCTTACGACGGACTAGCGGGAGCTTAGCCAAAAACATTCAGTACTTC; CDR3aa: CASSLRRTSGSLAKNIQYF
v_gene: TRBV5-6; abundance: NA; d_gene: NA; j_gene: TRBJ2-1; CDR3nt: TGTGCCTCACAGGCAGCACGCTCCTACAATGAGCAGTTCTTC; CDR3aa: CASQAARSYNEQFF
v_gene: TRBV9; abundance: NA; d_gene: TRBD2; j_gene: TRBJ2-3; CDR3nt: TGTGCCAGCAGCCCGCAAGCGGGAGTTTTATTCGGGACTAGCGGTGGAGCAGATACGCAGTATTTT; CDR3aa: CASSPQAGVLFGTSGGADTQYF
v_gene: TRBV27; abundance: many; d_gene: TRBD2; j_gene: TRBJ2-1; CDR3nt: TGTGCCAGCAGGGGGACTAGCGGGACTTGGGGTGAGCAGTTCTTC; CDR3aa: CASRGTSGTWGEQFF
v_gene: TRBV4-3; abundance: many; d_gene: NA; j_gene: TRBJ2-7; CDR3nt: TGCGCCAGCAGCCAAGGGCGTCCGGCCTACGAGCAGTACTTC; CDR3aa: CASSQGRPAYEQYF
v_gene: TRBV3-1; abundance: NA; d_gene: NA; j_gene: TRBJ2-1; CDR3nt: TGTGCCAGCAGCCAAGGAACGGAGAATGAGCAGTTCTTC; CDR3aa: CASSQGTENEQFF
v_gene: TRBV18; abundance: NA; d_gene: TRBD1; j_gene: TRBJ2-5; CDR3nt: TGTGCCAGCTCAACCGACAGGGAGTCGGCGGAGACCCAGTACTTC; CDR3aa: CASSTDRESAETQYF
v_gene: TRBV12-3/TRBV12-4; abundance: many; d_gene: NA; j_gene: TRBJ2-7; CDR3nt: TGTGCCAGCAGCACATTGGTAGGGGGGGGCGAGCAGTACTTC; CDR3aa: CASSTLVGGGEQYF
v_gene: TRBV6-2/TRBV6-3; abundance: many; d_gene: NA; j_gene: TRBJ2-1; CDR3nt: TGTGCCAGCAACGTCCCGGGACGCGGGAAGGGTGAGCAGTTCTTC; CDR3aa: CASNVPGRGKGEQFF
v_gene: TRBV10-3; abundance: many; d_gene: NA; j_gene: TRBJ1-3; CDR3nt: TGTGCCATCAGTGATCGAGACAACACCATATATTTT; CDR3aa: CAISDRDNTIYF
v_gene: TRBV7-9; abundance: NA; d_gene: TRBD2; j_gene: TRBJ2-5; CDR3nt: TGTGCCAGCAGCCCGACCCCGTTGCTTTCTAGCGGGGACCAAGAGACCCAGTACTTC; CDR3aa: CASSPTPLLSSGDQETQYF
v_gene: TRBV15; abundance: NA; d_gene: NA; j_gene: TRBJ1-2; CDR3nt: TGTGCCACCAGCGGGTCCGGGGAGGGCTACACCTTC; CDR3aa: CATSGSGEGYTF
v_gene: TRBV7-9; abundance: once; d_gene: TRBD2; j_gene: TRBJ2-7; CDR3nt: TGTGCCAGCAGCCAAGGACTAGCGGGAGGGCTGTACGAGCAGTACTTC; CDR3aa: CASSQGLAGGLYEQYF
v_gene: TRBV9; abundance: many; d_gene: NA; j_gene: TRBJ1-2; CDR3nt: TGTGCCAGCAGCGTACGTGACACGGATTACTATGGCTACACCTTC; CDR3aa: CASSVRDTDYYGYTF
v_gene: TRBV28; abundance: many; d_gene: NA; j_gene: TRBJ2-1; CDR3nt: TGTGCCAGCAGGACCCGGGACACAACCGGGAATGAGCAGTTCTTC; CDR3aa: CASRTRDTTGNEQFF
v_gene: TRBV9; abundance: many; d_gene: TRBD2; j_gene: TRBJ2-1; CDR3nt: TGTGCCAGCAGCGTAGGCGGGGGGAAAAATAATGAGCAGTTCTTC; CDR3aa: CASSVGGGKNNEQFF
v_gene: TRBV20-1; abundance: many; d_gene: NA; j_gene: TRBJ1-2; CDR3nt: TGCAGTGCCGTAATGAACCGCGCCTATGGCTACACCTTC; CDR3aa: CSAVMNRAYGYTF
v_gene: TRBV12-3/TRBV12-4; abundance: few; d_gene: NA; j_gene: TRBJ1-2; CDR3nt: TGTGCCAGCAGTTTAAGGCGCGGCTACACCTTC; CDR3aa: CASSLRRGYTF
v_gene: TRBV20-1; abundance: many; d_gene: NA; j_gene: TRBJ2-2; CDR3nt: TGCAGTGCTAGAGTTCGCCGTTCGAACACCGGGGAGCTGTTTTTT; CDR3aa: CSARVRRSNTGELFF
v_gene: TRBV27; abundance: few; d_gene: NA; j_gene: TRBJ2-5; CDR3nt: TGTGCCAGCAGTTCCCAGCGGGGAGGGGGGGAGACCCAGTACTTC; CDR3aa: CASSSQRGGGETQYF
v_gene: TRBV28; abundance: many; d_gene: TRBD2; j_gene: TRBJ2-7; CDR3nt: TGTGCCAGCAGATCCGGGGGACTAGCGGGAGACGAGCAGTACTTC; CDR3aa: CASRSGGLAGDEQYF
v_gene: TRBV7-9; abundance: many; d_gene: TRBD2; j_gene: TRBJ2-2; CDR3nt: TGTGCCAGCTTCGGGGGGTCGGCGGACACCGGGGAGCTGTTTTTT; CDR3aa: CASFGGSADTGELFF
v_gene: TRBV5-6; abundance: many; d_gene: NA; j_gene: TRBJ1-2; CDR3nt: TGTGCCAGCAGCTTACAGTCTGACTATGGCTACACCTTC; CDR3aa: CASSLQSDYGYTF
v_gene: TRBV2; abundance: NA; d_gene: TRBD2; j_gene: TRBJ2-1; CDR3nt: TGTGCCAGCAAACAGGTCCCCAGCGGGGATGAGCAGTTCTTC; CDR3aa: CASKQVPSGDEQFF
v_gene: TRBV12-3/TRBV12-4; abundance: NA; d_gene: NA; j_gene: TRBJ2-7; CDR3nt: TGTGCCAGCAGTTTCTCCGCGGGGGCCTCCTACGAGCAGTACTTC; CDR3aa: CASSFSAGASYEQYF
v_gene: TRBV5-1; abundance: NA; d_gene: TRBD1; j_gene: TRBJ2-2; CDR3nt: TGCGCCAGCAGCGAGGACAGGAGGAACACCGGGGAGCTGTTTTTT; CDR3aa: CASSEDRRNTGELFF
v_gene: TRBV19; abundance: many; d_gene: TRBD1; j_gene: TRBJ1-3; CDR3nt: TGTGCCAGTAGTCCTTTATTGCAGGGGGCATTCTCTGGAAACACCATATATTTT; CDR3aa: CASSPLLQGAFSGNTIYF
v_gene: TRBV5-6; abundance: many; d_gene: NA; j_gene: TRBJ2-3; CDR3nt: TGTGCCAGCAGCTTGGGCGGACAGTACACAGATACGCAGTATTTT; CDR3aa: CASSLGGQYTDTQYF
v_gene: TRBV11-2; abundance: few; d_gene: TRBD2; j_gene: TRBJ2-2; CDR3nt: TGTGCCAGCAGCTTGTTAGCGGGCTCGAACACCGGGGAGCTGTTTTTT; CDR3aa: CASSLLAGSNTGELFF
v_gene: TRBV6-8; abundance: NA; d_gene: TRBD1; j_gene: TRBJ1-3; CDR3nt: TGTGCCAGCAGGAAGGGACAGGGGATAGGAAACACCATATATTTT; CDR3aa: CASRKGQGIGNTIYF
v_gene: TRBV5-1; abundance: NA; d_gene: NA; j_gene: TRBJ1-1; CDR3nt: TGCGCCAGCAGCTCCTCAGCATTGGGCGGTATGAACACTGAAGCTTTCTTT; CDR3aa: CASSSSALGGMNTEAFF
v_gene: TRBV5-1; abundance: many; d_gene: TRBD2; j_gene: TRBJ2-1; CDR3nt: TGCGCCAGCAGCGGCCGACTAGCGGGAGGCACCTACAATGAGCAGTTCTTC; CDR3aa: CASSGRLAGGTYNEQFF
v_gene: TRBV4-1; abundance: many; d_gene: NA; j_gene: TRBJ2-7; CDR3nt: TGCGCCAGCAGCCAGGAGACCTACGAGCAGTACTTC; CDR3aa: CASSQETYEQYF
v_gene: TRBV4-1; abundance: few; d_gene: NA; j_gene: TRBJ1-1; CDR3nt: TGCGCCAGCAGCCAAGAACAAGCCTCGGGGGCTTTCTTT; CDR3aa: CASSQEQASGAFF
v_gene: TRBV11-2; abundance: many; d_gene: TRBD2; j_gene: TRBJ2-7; CDR3nt: TGTGCCAGCAGCTTCAGCGGGAGCGGGAACGAGCAGTACTTC; CDR3aa: CASSFSGSGNEQYF
v_gene: TRBV6-1; abundance: many; d_gene: NA; j_gene: TRBJ1-1; CDR3nt: TGTGCCAGCATACCATTACGACAGGACATGAACACTGAAGCTTTCTTT; CDR3aa: CASIPLRQDMNTEAFF
v_gene: TRBV7-9; abundance: many; d_gene: NA; j_gene: TRBJ2-2; CDR3nt: TGTGCCAGCAGCTACAATAGCGGAGGAGCGAACACCGGGGAGCTGTTTTTT; CDR3aa: CASSYNSGGANTGELFF
v_gene: TRBV6-1; abundance: many; d_gene: TRBD1; j_gene: TRBJ1-5; CDR3nt: TGTGCCACCCTCAGGGCGCAGGGGGCCGAGCAGCCCCAGCATTTT; CDR3aa: CATLRAQGAEQPQHF